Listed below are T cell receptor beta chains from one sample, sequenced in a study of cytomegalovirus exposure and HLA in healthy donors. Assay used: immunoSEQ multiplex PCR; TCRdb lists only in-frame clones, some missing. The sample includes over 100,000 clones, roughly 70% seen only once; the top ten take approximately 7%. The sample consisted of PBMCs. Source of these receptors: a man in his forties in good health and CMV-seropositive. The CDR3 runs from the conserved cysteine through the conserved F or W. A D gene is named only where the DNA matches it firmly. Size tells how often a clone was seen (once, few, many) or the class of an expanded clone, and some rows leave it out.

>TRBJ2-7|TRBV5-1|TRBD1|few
TGCGCCAGCAGCATGGACAGGAGAGCCTACGAGCAGTACTTC
CASSMDRRAYEQYF
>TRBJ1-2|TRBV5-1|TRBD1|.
TGCGCCAGCAGCCCAACAGGGGGCAGGAACTATGGCTACACCTTC
CASSPTGGRNYGYTF
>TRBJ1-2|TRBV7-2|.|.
TGTGCCAGCAGCTTTTCCTCAGGGGTACGGTATGGCTACACCTTC
CASSFSSGVRYGYTF
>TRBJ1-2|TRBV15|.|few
TGTGCCACCAGCATCCGCAGGGACTATGGCTACACCTTC
CATSIRRDYGYTF
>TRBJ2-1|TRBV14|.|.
TGTGCCAGCAGCCAATCCATAGGAAGCGGGCAGTTCTTC
CASSQSIGSGQFF
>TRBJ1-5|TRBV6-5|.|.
TGTGCCAGCAGTTACTCTCCCGGGAATCAGCCCCAGCATTTT
CASSYSPGNQPQHF
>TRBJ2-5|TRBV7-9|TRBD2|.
TGTGCCAGCAGCTTACTAGCGGGAGGGCCGGAGACCCAGTACTTC
CASSLLAGGPETQYF
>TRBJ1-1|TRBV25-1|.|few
TGTGCCACAGAGGGAGCTTTCTTT
CATEGAFF
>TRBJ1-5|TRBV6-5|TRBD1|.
TGTGCCAGCAGTTCGGGACAGGGCCGACAGCCCCAGCATTTT
CASSSGQGRQPQHF
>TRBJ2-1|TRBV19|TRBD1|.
TGTGCCAGTAGGTTAGGACAGGCCTTAAGGGATGAGCAGTTCTTC
CASRLGQALRDEQFF
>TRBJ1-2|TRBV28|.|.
TGTGCCAGCAGTTTGTCCGGGGGATCGGACTATGGCTACACCTTC
CASSLSGGSDYGYTF
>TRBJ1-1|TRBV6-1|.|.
TGTGCCAGCAGCCCTAGGTCCCTCATGAACACTGAAGCTTTCTTT
CASSPRSLMNTEAFF
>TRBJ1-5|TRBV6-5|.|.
TGTGCCAGCGGGAGGGGGGGCAATCAGCCCCAGCATTTT
CASGRGGNQPQHF
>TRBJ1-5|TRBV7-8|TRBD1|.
TGTGCCAGCAGCTTAGGGGTGGGACAGGTGTATCAGCCCCAGCATTTT
CASSLGVGQVYQPQHF
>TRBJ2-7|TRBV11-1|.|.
TGTGCCAGCACCAAAGATGACAGTTACGAGCAGTACTTC
CASTKDDSYEQYF
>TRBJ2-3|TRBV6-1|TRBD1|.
TGTGCCAGCAGTGAAAAGACAGGGGAAGGCACAGATACGCAGTATTTT
CASSEKTGEGTDTQYF
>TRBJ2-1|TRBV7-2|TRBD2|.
TGTGCCAGCAGCCAACGGGGGACTAGCGGAAATCGGAATGAGCAGTTCTTC
CASSQRGTSGNRNEQFF
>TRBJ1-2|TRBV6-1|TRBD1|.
TGTGCCCTGAGAGGGACAGGCCTTAACTATGGCTACACCTTC
CALRGTGLNYGYTF
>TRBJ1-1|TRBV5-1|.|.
TGCGCCAGCAGCTTAACAGGGAGTTTGCGTCGGAACACTGAAGCTTTCTTT
CASSLTGSLRRNTEAFF
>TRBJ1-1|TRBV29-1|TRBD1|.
TGCAGCTCCCGGACAGGGAGCTTGAACACTGAAGCTTTCTTT
CSSRTGSLNTEAFF
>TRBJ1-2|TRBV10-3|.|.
TGTGCCATCAGTGAGAACGGGAACTATGGCTACACCTTC
CAISENGNYGYTF
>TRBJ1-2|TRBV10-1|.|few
TGCGCCAGCAGTGAATCGGGGGCTAACTATGGCTACACCTTC
CASSESGANYGYTF
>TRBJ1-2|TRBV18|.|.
TGTGCCAGCTCACCTACCGACATTCGCTATGGCTACACCTTC
CASSPTDIRYGYTF
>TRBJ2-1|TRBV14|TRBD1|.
TGTGCCAGCAGCCAAGATGAGGAAGGGGGCTACGAGCAGTTCTTC
CASSQDEEGGYEQFF
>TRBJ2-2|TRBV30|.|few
TGTGCCTGGAGTGGGGTATTAGCGGACCCTACACCCCAGCTGTTTTTT
CAWSGVLADPTPQLFF
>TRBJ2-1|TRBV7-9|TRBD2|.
TGTGCCAGCAGCTTATTACTAGCGGGACGCGATGAGCAGTTCTTC
CASSLLLAGRDEQFF
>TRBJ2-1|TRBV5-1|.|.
TGCGCCAGCAGCTTGGCCAGTCTGAATGAGCAGTTCTTC
CASSLASLNEQFF
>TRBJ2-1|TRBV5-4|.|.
TGTGCCAGCAGCTTGTCGCGAGGGAATGAGCAGTTCTTC
CASSLSRGNEQFF